What follows are 19 T cell receptor beta chains derived from one specimen sequenced in a study of CD8+CD57+ T cells in acquired aplastic anemia. Genomic DNA provided the template from which TCR beta VDJ and CDR3 profiles were obtained. MiXCR, run by TCRdb on the reads, gives a single entry per CDR3 protein. The sample lists some 280,000 distinct CDR3 sequences, 55% to 65% occurring once. The sequenced sample consisted of sorted CD4+, CD8+, or CD8+CD57+ T cells (not recorded which) from PBMCs. These receptors all come from a human donor with severe aplastic anemia or a healthy control (not recorded which).

The chain carries TRBV15 and TRBJ2-5; D possibly matches TRBD1 or TRBD2 (5 bases each). The CDR3 extends over 15 amino acids. Germline lookup yields CDR1 LNHNV and CDR2 YYDKDF (reference sequence). Trimming took 4 bases from V and 2 from J, leaving 14 bases between them. The CDR3, as DNA: TGTGCCACCAGCAACCTCCGGGACGGACAAGAGACCCAGTACTTC. Encoded protein: CATSNLRDGQETQYF.

The chain joins TRBV25-1 to TRBJ1-4; 8 nucleotides match TRBD1. This CDR3 contains 16 residues. Per germline, CDR1 MGHDK and CDR2 SYGVNS. The trim removed 3 bases at V and 7 bases at J, leaving 10 bases unmatched. CDR3 coding DNA: TGTGCCAGCAGTGATACGACAGGGGCAGAGGCTGAAAAACTGTTTTTT. It yields the protein CASSDTTGAEAEKLFF. Based on the CDR3 plus reference TRBV25-1 and TRBJ1-4, the full variable domain is EADIYQTPRYLVIGTGKKITLECSQTMGHDKMYWYQQDPGMELHLIHYSYGVNSTEKGDLSSESTVSRIRTEHFPLTLESARPSHTSQYLCASSDTTGAEAEKLFFGSGTQLSVL.

There are many counts of this clonotype. The chain's CDR3 is CASSFRGVNEKLFF. The CDR3 nucleotides read TGTGCCAGCAGTTTTAGGGGGGTTAATGAAAAACTGTTTTTT. The chain couples TRBV12-3 or TRBV12-4 to TRBJ1-4; D is perhaps TRBD1 (6 bases). There are 14 residues in the CDR3. Trimming left V 3 bases short and J 4 bases short, with 9 bases between.

This clonotype occurred a few times. The chain links TRBV28 to TRBJ2-2, with D perhaps matching TRBD2 (5 bases). With 3 bases removed from V and 1 base from J, the gap between germline ends came to 9 bases. The CDR3 is 15 residues long. The germline V gene encodes CDR1 MDHEN and CDR2 SYDVKM. Here the CDR3 reads CASSLLRGNTGELFF. CDR3 sequence (DNA): TGTGCCAGCAGTTTGTTACGGGGGAACACCGGGGAGCTGTTTTTT.

This clonotype was counted ten times or more. Here the CDR3 reads CASSERREQPQHF. The CDR3 coding sequence is TGTGCCAGCAGTGAAAGGCGGGAGCAGCCCCAGCATTTT. This rearrangement joins TRBV6-1 to TRBJ1-5; no firm D call. The germline V gene encodes CDR1 MNHNS and CDR2 SASEGT. CDR3 size: 13 residues. Deletions cut 2 bases from V and 7 bases from J, with 9 bases between.

As to this clonotype: A much larger clone lies one base from this, so it may be a read error. This rearrangement joins TRBV9 to TRBJ1-4; tentatively, D is TRBD1 (5 bases). Trimming removed 4 bases at V and 8 bases at J, with 21 bases between. CDR3 size: 16 residues. The germline gives CDR1 SGDLS, CDR2 YYNGEE. The CDR3 nucleotides are TGTGCCAGCAGCCAAAGGGAGGGGCGGGTCGCGGAAAAACTGTTTTTT. As protein: CASSQREGRVAEKLFF. Full variable domain (outside the CDR3, taken from reference TRBV9 and TRBJ1-4): DSGVTQTPKHLITATGQRVTLRCSPRSGDLSVYWYQQSLDQGLQFLIQYYNGEERAKGNILERFSAQQFPDLHSELNLSSLELGDSALYFCASSQREGRVAEKLFFGSGTQLSVL.

The J gene is TRBJ1-4, the V gene TRBV20-1; the D is unclear. Trimming left V 4 bases short and J 7 bases short, with 7 bases between. Germline loops: CDR1 DFQATT, CDR2 SNEGSKA (reference sequence). This CDR3 is 11 amino acids long. CDR3 nucleotide sequence: TGCAGTGCTAATCCTCTTGAAAAACTGTTTTTT. Protein product: CSANPLEKLFF.

This clonotype was seen repeatedly, ten times or more. This rearrangement joins TRBV9 to TRBJ1-1; unclear D gene. With 1 base removed from V and 1 base from J, the gap between germline ends came to 5 bases. This CDR3 spans 13 amino acids. Germline CDR1 SGDLS, CDR2 YYNGEE. The CDR3 DNA sequence: TGTGCCAGCAGCGTAATAGAGAACACTGAAGCTTTCTTT. It yields the protein CASSVIENTEAFF.

On this clonotype itself: At one of its ends the junction is not consistent with the germline gene, which may arise from a read error. The gene calls are TRBV10-3 and TRBJ2-7, with 8 bases lining up with TRBD1. The CDR3 contains 16 residues. Per germline, CDR1 ENHRY and CDR2 SYGVKD. This CDR3 is CASSYSGQGASYEQYF. The CDR3, as DNA: TGTGCCAGCAGTTACTCCGGGCAGGGGGCCTCCTACGAGCAGTACTTC.

The rearrangement joins TRBV5-1 to TRBJ1-4, with TRBD1 matching 7 bases. CDR3 length: 17 amino acids. Germline assignment: CDR1 SGHRS and CDR2 YFSETQ. V lost 3 bases, J lost 3 bases, and 11 bases stayed unmatched. The CDR3 loop is CASSSNRGGGPNEKLFF. The CDR3, as DNA: TGCGCCAGCAGCTCAAACAGGGGAGGGGGCCCTAATGAAAAACTGTTTTTT.

The V and J genes are TRBV15 and TRBJ2-7; tentatively, D is TRBD2 (6 bases). Germline CDR1 LNHNV, CDR2 YYDKDF (reference sequence). Trimming left V 5 bases short and J 3 bases short, with 11 bases between. The CDR3 runs to 13 residues. CDR3 DNA: TGTGCCACCAGCGGCGCAGCGGGCTACGAGCAGTACTTC. Protein product: CATSGAAGYEQYF.

The chain is built from TRBV15 and TRBJ1-1; maybe TRBD1 (6 bases). The germline V and J ends were trimmed by 3 bases and 10 bases, with 21 bases remaining between them. Germline CDR1 LNHNV, CDR2 YYDKDF (reference sequence). The CDR3 contains 15 residues. The CDR3 DNA reads TGTGCCACCAGCAGTACACCGGGACAAGTGTTTGGAGCTTTCTTT. Protein: CATSSTPGQVFGAFF.

This rearrangement joins TRBV20-1 to TRBJ2-1; maybe TRBD2 (6 bases). The J call may not be correct, given that the DNA end is closer to TRBJ2-7. Germline V gene lookup returns CDR1 DFQATT and CDR2 SNEGSKA (reference sequence). This CDR3 spans 13 amino acids. CDR3 sequence (DNA): TGCAGTGCTAGAGAAGCGGGCACCTACGAGCAGTACTTC. Its translation is CSAREAGTYEQYF.

This clonotype was observed a few times. J is TRBJ2-5 and V is TRBV7-8; 10 bases fit TRBD1. The CDR3 spans 14 residues. Trimming at V came to 5 bases and at J to 5 bases, leaving 5 bases not matched to a gene. Germline V gene data show CDR1 as SGHVS and CDR2 as FQNEAQ. The CDR3 coding sequence is TGTGCCAGCAGCCCGACAGGGGGCTGGGAGACCCAGTACTTC. Protein product: CASSPTGGWETQYF.

CDR3 region: CATSEGRLPYNEQFF. The CDR3 nucleotides read TGTGCCACCAGTGAAGGACGGTTACCCTACAATGAGCAGTTCTTC. The rearrangement links TRBV24-1 to TRBJ2-1; D remains ambiguous. The CDR3 totals 15 residues. The V and J ends lost 4 bases and 2 bases respectively, with 11 bases between them. The V gene's germline CDR1 is KGHDR and CDR2 SFDVKD.

This chain connects TRBV4-2 to TRBJ1-2; no definite D call. Looked up from germline, CDR1 is LGHNA and CDR2 is YNFKEQ. This CDR3 has 14 amino acids. The germline V and J ends were trimmed by 0 bases and 8 bases, with 13 bases remaining between them. The CDR3 DNA is TGTGCCAGCAGCCAAGATCGTGCGACTCGGGGCTACACCTTC. Residues: CASSQDRATRGYTF.

The chain carries TRBV10-3 and TRBJ2-3, with D perhaps TRBD2 (6 bases). This CDR3 comprises 13 residues. Germline V gives CDR1 ENHRY, CDR2 SYGVKD. The V gene lost 6 bases and the J gene lost 6 bases, with 13 bases spanning the gap. CDR3 amino acids: CAIRGGIKDTQYF. DNA of the CDR3: TGTGCCATCAGGGGGGGTATTAAGGATACGCAGTATTTT.

This clonotype was seen only a few times. The chain carries TRBV7-8 and TRBJ2-1; maybe TRBD1 (6 bases). The CDR3 is 14 residues long. Germline loops: CDR1 SGHVS, CDR2 FQNEAQ. Trimming stripped 3 bases from V and 4 bases from J, with 10 bases between. The CDR3 region is CASSFPGEYNEQFF. The CDR3 DNA sequence: TGTGCCAGCAGCTTCCCAGGGGAATACAATGAGCAGTTCTTC.

Here the CDR3 reads CSAWSRQGANYGYTF. The CDR3, as DNA: TGCAGTGCTTGGAGTCGACAGGGGGCCAACTATGGCTACACCTTC. V usage is TRBV20-1 and J usage is TRBJ1-2; 10 bases are shared with TRBD1. Germline lookup yields CDR1 DFQATT and CDR2 SNEGSKA (reference sequence). The V gene end was trimmed by 5 bases and the J gene end by 2 bases; junction bases not matched to a gene: 8. The CDR3 has 15 amino acids.